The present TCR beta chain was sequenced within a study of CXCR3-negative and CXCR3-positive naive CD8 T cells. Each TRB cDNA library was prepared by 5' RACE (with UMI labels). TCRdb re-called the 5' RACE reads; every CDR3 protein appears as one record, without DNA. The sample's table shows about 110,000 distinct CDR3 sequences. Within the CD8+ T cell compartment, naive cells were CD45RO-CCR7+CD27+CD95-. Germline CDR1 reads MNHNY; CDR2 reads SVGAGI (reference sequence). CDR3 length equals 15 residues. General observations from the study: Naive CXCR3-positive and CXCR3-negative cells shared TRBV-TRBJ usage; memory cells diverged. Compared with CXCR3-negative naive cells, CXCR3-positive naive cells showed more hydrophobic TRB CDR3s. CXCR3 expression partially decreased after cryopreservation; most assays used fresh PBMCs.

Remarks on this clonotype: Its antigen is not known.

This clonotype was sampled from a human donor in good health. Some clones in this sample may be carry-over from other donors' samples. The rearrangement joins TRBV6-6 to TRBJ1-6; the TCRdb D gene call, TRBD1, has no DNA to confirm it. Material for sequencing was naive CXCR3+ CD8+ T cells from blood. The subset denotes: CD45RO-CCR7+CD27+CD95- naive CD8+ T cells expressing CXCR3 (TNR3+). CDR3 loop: CASSFLGQQTSPLHF.